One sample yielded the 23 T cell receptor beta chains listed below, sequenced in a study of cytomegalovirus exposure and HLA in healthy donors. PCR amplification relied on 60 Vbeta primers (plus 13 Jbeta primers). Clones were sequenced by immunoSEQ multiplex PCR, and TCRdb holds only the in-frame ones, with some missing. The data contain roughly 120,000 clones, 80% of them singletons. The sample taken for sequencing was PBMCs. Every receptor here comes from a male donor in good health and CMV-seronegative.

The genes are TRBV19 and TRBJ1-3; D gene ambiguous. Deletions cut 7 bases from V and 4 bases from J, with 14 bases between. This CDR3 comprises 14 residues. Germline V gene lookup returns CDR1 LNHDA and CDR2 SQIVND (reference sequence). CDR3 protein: CASTSLGIGNTIYF. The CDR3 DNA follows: TGTGCCAGTACCTCCCTTGGCATCGGAAACACCATATATTTT.

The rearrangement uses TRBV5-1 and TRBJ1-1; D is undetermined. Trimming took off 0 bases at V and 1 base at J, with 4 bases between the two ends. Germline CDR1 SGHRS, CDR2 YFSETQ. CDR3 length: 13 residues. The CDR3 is CASSLDTNTEAFF. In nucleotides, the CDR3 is TGCGCCAGCAGCTTGGACACGAACACTGAAGCTTTCTTT.

CDR3: CAWITTSGGGETQYF. For the CDR3, the DNA is TGTGCCTGGATTACTACTAGCGGGGGAGGGGAGACCCAGTACTTC. The chain links TRBV30 to TRBJ2-5, with TRBD2 matching 11 bases. This CDR3 contains 15 residues. From germline, CDR1 is GTSNPN and CDR2 SVGIG (reference sequence). After removal of 4 bases from V and 5 bases from J, the junction contained 9 bases not matched to a gene.

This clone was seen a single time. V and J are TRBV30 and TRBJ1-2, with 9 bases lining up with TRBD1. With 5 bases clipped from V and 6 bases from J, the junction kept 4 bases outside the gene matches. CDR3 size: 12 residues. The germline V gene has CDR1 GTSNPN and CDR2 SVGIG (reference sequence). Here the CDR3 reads CAWGDRAHGYTF. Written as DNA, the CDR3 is TGTGCCTGGGGGGACAGGGCTCATGGCTACACCTTC.

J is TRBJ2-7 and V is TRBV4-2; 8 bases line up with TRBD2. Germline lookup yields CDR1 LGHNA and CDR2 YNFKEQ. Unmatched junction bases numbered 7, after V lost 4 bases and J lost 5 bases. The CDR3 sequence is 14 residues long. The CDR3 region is CASSLLGGGDEQYF. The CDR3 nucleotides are TGTGCCAGCAGCCTGCTCGGGGGGGGCGACGAGCAGTACTTC.

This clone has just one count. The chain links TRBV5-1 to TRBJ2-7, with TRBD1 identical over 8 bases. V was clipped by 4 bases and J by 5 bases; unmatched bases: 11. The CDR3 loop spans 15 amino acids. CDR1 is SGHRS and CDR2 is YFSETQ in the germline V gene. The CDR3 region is CASSPIGQGVHEQYF. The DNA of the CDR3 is TGCGCCAGCAGCCCTATTGGACAGGGTGTCCACGAGCAGTACTTC.

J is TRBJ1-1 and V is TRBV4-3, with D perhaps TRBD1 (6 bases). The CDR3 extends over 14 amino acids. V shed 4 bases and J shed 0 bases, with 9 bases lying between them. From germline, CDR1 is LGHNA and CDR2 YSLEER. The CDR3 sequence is CASSRGQLNTEAFF. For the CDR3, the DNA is TGCGCCAGCAGCCGCGGACAGCTGAACACTGAAGCTTTCTTT.

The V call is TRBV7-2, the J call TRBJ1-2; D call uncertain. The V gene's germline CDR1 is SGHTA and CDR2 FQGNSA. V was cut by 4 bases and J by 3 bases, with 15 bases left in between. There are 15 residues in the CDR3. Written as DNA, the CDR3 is TGTGCCAGCAGCTCCCGACATATCAATCACTATGGCTACACCTTC. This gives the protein CASSSRHINHYGYTF. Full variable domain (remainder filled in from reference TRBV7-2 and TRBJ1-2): GAGVSQSPSNKVTEKGKDVELRCDPISGHTALYWYRQSLGQGLEFLIYFQGNSAPDKSGLPSDRFSAERTGGSVSTLTIQRTQQEDSAVYLCASSSRHINHYGYTFGSGTRLTVV.

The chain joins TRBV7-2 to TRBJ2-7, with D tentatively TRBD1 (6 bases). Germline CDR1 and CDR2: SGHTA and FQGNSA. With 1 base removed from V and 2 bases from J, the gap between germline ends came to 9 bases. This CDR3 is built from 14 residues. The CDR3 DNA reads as TGTGCCAGCAGCTTAGAATGGGACACCTACGAGCAGTACTTC. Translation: CASSLEWDTYEQYF.

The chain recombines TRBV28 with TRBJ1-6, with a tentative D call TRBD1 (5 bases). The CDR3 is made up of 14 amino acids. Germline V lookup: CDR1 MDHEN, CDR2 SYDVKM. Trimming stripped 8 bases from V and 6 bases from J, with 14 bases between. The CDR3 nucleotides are TGTGCCAGCGGCTCGGCAGGGCCTAATTCACCCCTCCACTTT. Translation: CASGSAGPNSPLHF.

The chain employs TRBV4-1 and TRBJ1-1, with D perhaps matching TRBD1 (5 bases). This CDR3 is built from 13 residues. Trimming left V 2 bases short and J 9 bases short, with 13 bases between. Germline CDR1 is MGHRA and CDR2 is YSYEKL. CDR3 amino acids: CASSQRVQAKAFF. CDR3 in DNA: TGCGCCAGCAGCCAAAGGGTACAGGCGAAAGCTTTCTTT.

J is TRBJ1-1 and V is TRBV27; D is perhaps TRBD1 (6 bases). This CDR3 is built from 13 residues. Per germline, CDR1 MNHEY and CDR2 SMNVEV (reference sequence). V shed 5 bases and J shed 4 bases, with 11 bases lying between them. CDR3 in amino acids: CASSVQGFTEAFF. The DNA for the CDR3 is TGTGCCAGCAGTGTACAGGGATTCACTGAAGCTTTCTTT.

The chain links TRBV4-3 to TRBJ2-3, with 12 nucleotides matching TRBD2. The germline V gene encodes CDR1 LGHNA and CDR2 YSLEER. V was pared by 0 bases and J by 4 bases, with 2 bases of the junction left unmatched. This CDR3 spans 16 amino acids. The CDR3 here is CASSQDASGGADTQYF. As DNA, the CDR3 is TGCGCCAGCAGCCAAGATGCTAGCGGGGGGGCAGATACGCAGTATTTT.

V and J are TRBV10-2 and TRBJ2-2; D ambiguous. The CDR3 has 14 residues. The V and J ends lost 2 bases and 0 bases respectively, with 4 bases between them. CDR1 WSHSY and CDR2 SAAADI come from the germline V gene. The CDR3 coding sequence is TGCGCCAGCAGTGAGGCTACGAACACCGGGGAGCTGTTTTTT. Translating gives CASSEATNTGELFF.

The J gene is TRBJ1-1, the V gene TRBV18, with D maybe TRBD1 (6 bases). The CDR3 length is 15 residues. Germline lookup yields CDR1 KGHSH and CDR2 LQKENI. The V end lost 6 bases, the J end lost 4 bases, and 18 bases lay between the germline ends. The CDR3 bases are TGTGCCAGCTCCCAGGGTATAGCGGGGGCCACTGAAGCTTTCTTT. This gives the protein CASSQGIAGATEAFF. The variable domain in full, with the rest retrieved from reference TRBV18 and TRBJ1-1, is NAGVMQNPRHLVRRRGQEARLRCSPMKGHSHVYWYRQLPEEGLKFMVYLQKENIIDESGMPKERFSAEFPKEGPSILRIQQVVRGDSAAYFCASSQGIAGATEAFFGQGTRLTVV.

The CDR3 DNA reads TGTGCCAGTAGTATAGATCTATGGAGGGTTCGAGAGACCCAGTACTTC. Amino acid sequence: CASSIDLWRVRETQYF. The genes are TRBV19 and TRBJ2-5, with D perhaps TRBD2 (6 bases). Germline-derived CDR1 and CDR2 are LNHDA and SQIVND (reference sequence). V lost 0 bases to trimming and J lost 4 bases, with 15 bases between them. The CDR3 is 16 residues long.

CDR3 sequence: CASRFAGQETQYF. Here the CDR3 DNA reads TGTGCCAGCAGGTTCGCAGGACAAGAGACCCAGTACTTC. The V and J genes are TRBV7-2 and TRBJ2-5; D gene ambiguous. The V gene lost 6 bases and the J gene lost 2 bases, with 10 bases spanning the gap. The CDR3 is made up of 13 amino acids. Germline V gene sequence: CDR1 SGHTA, CDR2 FQGNSA. The full variable domain, with the rest looked up from reference TRBV7-2 and TRBJ2-5, is GAGVSQSPSNKVTEKGKDVELRCDPISGHTALYWYRQSLGQGLEFLIYFQGNSAPDKSGLPSDRFSAERTGGSVSTLTIQRTQQEDSAVYLCASRFAGQETQYFGPGTRLLVL.

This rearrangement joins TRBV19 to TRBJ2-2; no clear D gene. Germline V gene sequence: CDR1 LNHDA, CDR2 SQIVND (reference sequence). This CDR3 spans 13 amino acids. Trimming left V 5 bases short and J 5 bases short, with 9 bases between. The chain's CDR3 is CASSGLPTGELFF. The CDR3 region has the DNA TGTGCCAGTAGTGGTCTACCTACCGGGGAGCTGTTTTTT.

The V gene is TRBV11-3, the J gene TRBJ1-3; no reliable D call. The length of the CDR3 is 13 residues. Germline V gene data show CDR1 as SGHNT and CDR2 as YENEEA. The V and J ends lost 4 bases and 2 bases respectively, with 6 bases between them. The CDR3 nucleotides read TGTGCCAGCAGCTCTACGCCTGGAAACACCATATATTTT. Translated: CASSSTPGNTIYF.

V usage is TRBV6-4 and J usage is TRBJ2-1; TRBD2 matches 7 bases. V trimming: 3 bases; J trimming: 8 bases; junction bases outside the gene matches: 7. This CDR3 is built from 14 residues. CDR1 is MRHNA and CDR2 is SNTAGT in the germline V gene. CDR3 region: CASSEGEGSDEQFF. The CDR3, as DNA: TGTGCCAGCAGTGAGGGGGAGGGCAGCGATGAGCAGTTCTTC.

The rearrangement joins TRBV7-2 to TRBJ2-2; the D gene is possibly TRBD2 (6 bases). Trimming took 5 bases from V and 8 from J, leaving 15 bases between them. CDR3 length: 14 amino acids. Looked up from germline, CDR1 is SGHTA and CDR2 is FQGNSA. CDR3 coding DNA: TGTGCCAGCAGCCCCGGGACTCGACTGGGGGAGCTGTTTTTT. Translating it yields CASSPGTRLGELFF.

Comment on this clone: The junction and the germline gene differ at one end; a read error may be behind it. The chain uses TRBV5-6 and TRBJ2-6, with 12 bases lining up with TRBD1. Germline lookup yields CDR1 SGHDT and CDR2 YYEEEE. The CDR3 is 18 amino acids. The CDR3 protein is CASSLTGTGGVGANGLTF. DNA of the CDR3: TGTGCCAGCAGCCTGACCGGGACAGGGGGCGTTGGGGCCAACGGCCTGACTTTC. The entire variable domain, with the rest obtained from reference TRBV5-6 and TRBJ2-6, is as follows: DAGVTQSPTHLIKTRGQQVTLRCSPKSGHDTVSWYQQALGQGPQFIFQYYEEEERQRGNFPDRFSGHQFPNYSSELNVNALLLGDSALYLCASSLTGTGGVGANGLTFGAGSRLTVL.

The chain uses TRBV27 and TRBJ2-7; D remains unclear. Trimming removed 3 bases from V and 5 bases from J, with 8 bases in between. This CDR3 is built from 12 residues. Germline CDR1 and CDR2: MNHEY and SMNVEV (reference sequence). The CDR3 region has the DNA TGTGCCAGCAGTTTTGCAGGCGACGAGCAGTACTTC. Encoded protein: CASSFAGDEQYF.